The next 7 T cell receptor beta chains were all read from a single sample in a study of cytomegalovirus exposure and HLA in healthy donors. PCR employed 60 Vbeta and 13 Jbeta primers. Measured with immunoSEQ multiplex PCR; TCRdb has only the in-frame clones, and not every one. The table shows 220,000 or so clones, with approximately 80% occurring only once. Material: PBMCs. The receptor source for this set is a man aged 45-65 years in good health and CMV-seronegative.

The chain couples TRBV10-1 to TRBJ2-3; D is unclear. The CDR3 has 16 amino acids. V lost 3 bases and J lost 0, with 13 bases in between. Germline assignment: CDR1 WNHNN and CDR2 SYGVQD (reference sequence). The CDR3 DNA sequence: TGCGCCAGCAGTGATCACCTCCGAACTAGCACAGATACGCAGTATTTT. Residues: CASSDHLRTSTDTQYF.

The V gene is TRBV6-5, the J gene TRBJ2-7; 11 bases are shared with TRBD2. V lost 6 bases, J lost 0 bases, and 1 base stayed unmatched. This CDR3 spans 14 amino acids. Per the germline V gene, CDR1 is MNHEY and CDR2 is SVGAGI. The CDR3 loop reads CASRTSGNSYEQYF. CDR3 DNA: TGTGCCAGCAGGACTAGCGGGAACTCCTACGAGCAGTACTTC.

In regard to this clone: Other DNA sequences of this sample code for an identical CDR3. The chain is built from TRBV7-3 and TRBJ2-3; D remains unclear. Trimming took off 5 bases at V and 2 bases at J, with 8 bases between the two ends. The CDR3 is 13 amino acids. Germline V gives CDR1 SGHTA, CDR2 FQGTGA. DNA of the CDR3: TGTGCCAGCAGCCTCCAGTCCACAGATACGCAGTATTTT. Amino acids: CASSLQSTDTQYF.

This clone was found a few times. This sequence joins TRBV19 and TRBJ1-2; D is perhaps TRBD1 (5 bases). The germline V gene encodes CDR1 LNHDA and CDR2 SQIVND (reference sequence). V shed 4 bases and J shed 4 bases, with 16 bases lying between them. The CDR3 spans 15 residues. CDR3 protein: CASSNPWQGSYGYTF. In DNA form, the CDR3 reads TGTGCCAGTAGTAACCCCTGGCAGGGCTCCTATGGCTACACCTTC.

This clone has a single count. The rearrangement joins TRBV27 to TRBJ1-1; 8 nucleotides match TRBD1. The germline gives CDR1 MNHEY, CDR2 SMNVEV (reference sequence). The CDR3 has 14 residues. Trimming took 6 bases from V and 4 from J; bases not matched to a gene: 7. The chain's CDR3 is CASRETGGSTEAFF. The CDR3 DNA is TGTGCCAGCAGAGAAACAGGGGGTAGCACTGAAGCTTTCTTT.

The gene calls are TRBV5-1 and TRBJ1-2, with D perhaps matching TRBD1 (5 bases). The CDR3 extends over 17 amino acids. Germline CDR1 reads SGHRS; CDR2 reads YFSETQ. The V end was cut by 3 bases, the J end by 2 bases, with 20 bases between. DNA of the CDR3: TGCGCCAGCAGCTGGTACTCGGGGGGGAGTCGAAACTATGGCTACACCTTC. This sequence encodes CASSWYSGGSRNYGYTF.

The rearrangement joins TRBV29-1 to TRBJ2-6; D might be TRBD2 (5 bases). Germline CDR1 SQVTM, CDR2 ANQGSEA. V was trimmed by 5 bases and J by 4 bases, leaving 12 bases between them. The CDR3 contains 14 residues. CDR3: CSVFEGSGANVLTF. CDR3 bases: TGCAGCGTTTTTGAGGGTTCCGGGGCCAACGTCCTGACTTTC.